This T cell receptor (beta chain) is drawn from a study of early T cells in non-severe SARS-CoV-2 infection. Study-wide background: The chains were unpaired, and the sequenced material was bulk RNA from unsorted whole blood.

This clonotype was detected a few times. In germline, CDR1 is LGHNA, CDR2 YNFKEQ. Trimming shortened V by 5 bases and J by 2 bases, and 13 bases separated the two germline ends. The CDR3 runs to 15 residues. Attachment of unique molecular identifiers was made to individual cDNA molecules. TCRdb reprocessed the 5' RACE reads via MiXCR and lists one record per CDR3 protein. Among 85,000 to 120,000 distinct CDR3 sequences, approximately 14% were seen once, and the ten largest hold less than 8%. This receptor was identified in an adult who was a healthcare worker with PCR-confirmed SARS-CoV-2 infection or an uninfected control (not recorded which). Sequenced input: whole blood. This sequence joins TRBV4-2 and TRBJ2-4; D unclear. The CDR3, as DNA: TGTGCCAGCAGCTCATTTGCGAGGACCAAAAACATTCAGTACTTC. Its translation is CASSSFARTKNIQYF.